The clone carrying this T cell receptor beta chain was found many times. Antigen unknown. Each sample gave at least 7 million isolated PBMCs. This sample is part of a study of blood T cells in healthy people across ages. Study conclusions and caveats: Unsorted PBMC material precluded a definitive naive versus antigen-experienced comparison.

Trimming cost V 7 bases and J 7 bases, with 20 bases left between them. Germline V gives CDR1 SEHNR, CDR2 FQNEAQ (reference sequence). The CDR3 covers 15 residues. PCR was performed a second time for roughly 7 to 12 cycles using a sample-barcoded 5' primer and a J-beta primer mix. No fewer than 3 million CDR3-containing paired-end reads came from each sample. TCRdb fed the 5' RACE reads into MiXCR, producing one record per CDR3 protein. The repertoire holds just under 900,000 distinct CDR3 sequences, with under 30% as singletons. The chain carries TRBV7-9 and TRBJ2-1; D may correspond to TRBD1 or TRBD2 (7 bases each). This clonotype was obtained from a woman older than 75 in good health. Material for sequencing was blood. The CDR3 is CASNPKGARGNEQFF. The CDR3 nucleotides are TGTGCCAGCAACCCCAAGGGGGCGCGGGGGAATGAGCAGTTCTTC.